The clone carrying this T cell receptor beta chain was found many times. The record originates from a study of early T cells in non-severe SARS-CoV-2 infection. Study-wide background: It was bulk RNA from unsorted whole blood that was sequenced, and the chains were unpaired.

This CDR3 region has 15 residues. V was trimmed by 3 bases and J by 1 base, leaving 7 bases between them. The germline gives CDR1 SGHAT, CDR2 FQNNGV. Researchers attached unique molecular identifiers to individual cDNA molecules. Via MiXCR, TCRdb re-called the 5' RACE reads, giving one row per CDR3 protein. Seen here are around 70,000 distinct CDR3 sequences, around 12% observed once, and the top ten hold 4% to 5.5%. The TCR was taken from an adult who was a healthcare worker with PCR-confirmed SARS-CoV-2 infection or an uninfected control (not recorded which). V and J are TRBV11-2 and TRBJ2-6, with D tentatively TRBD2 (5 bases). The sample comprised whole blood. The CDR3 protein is CASSLRESGANVLTF. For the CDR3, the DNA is TGTGCCAGCAGCTTGAGGGAGTCTGGGGCCAACGTCCTGACTTTC.